This T cell receptor beta chain was found in a study of cytomegalovirus exposure and HLA in healthy donors. With 60 Vbeta and 13 Jbeta primers, the PCR was carried out. This table comes from immunoSEQ multiplex PCR, and its TCRdb copy is limited to in-frame clones, with some not included. The data hold 150,000 or so clones, with about 73% observed a single time. The length of the CDR3 is 13 residues. Looked up from germline, CDR1 is KGHSY and CDR2 is FQNENV. With 0 bases clipped from V and 11 bases from J, the junction kept 5 bases outside the gene matches. Notes on the study in general: Sequencing depth roughly uniform across donors was assumed in presence/absence analyses. An apparent linkage of common viral pathogens to several of the most significant clusters emerged in a later analysis. Likely technical artifact: a cluster of highly shared sequence variants.

In this sample, this clone turned up a few times. The target antigen is unknown. The sequence came from a middle-aged man in good health and CMV-seropositive. The source material was PBMCs. This chain uses TRBV16 with TRBJ1-1; 8 nucleotides match TRBD1. This CDR3 reads CASSQSETGEAFF. In DNA form, the CDR3 reads TGTGCCAGCAGCCAATCGGAGACAGGGGAGGCTTTCTTT. Supplemented by reference TRBV16 and TRBJ1-1, the full variable domain reads GEEVAQTPKHLVRGEGQKAKLYCAPIKGHSYVFWYQQVLKNEFKFLISFQNENVFDETGMPKERFSAKCLPNSPCSLEIQATKLEDSAVYFCASSQSETGEAFFGQGTRLTVV.